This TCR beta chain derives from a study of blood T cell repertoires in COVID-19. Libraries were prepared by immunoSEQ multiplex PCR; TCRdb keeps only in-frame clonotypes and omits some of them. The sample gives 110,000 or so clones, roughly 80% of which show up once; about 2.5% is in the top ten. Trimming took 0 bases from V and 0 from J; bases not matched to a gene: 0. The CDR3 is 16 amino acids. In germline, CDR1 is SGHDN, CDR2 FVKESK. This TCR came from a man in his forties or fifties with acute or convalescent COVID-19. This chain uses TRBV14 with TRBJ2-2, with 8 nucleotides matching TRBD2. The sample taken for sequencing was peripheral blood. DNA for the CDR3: TGTGCCAGCAGCCAAGATAGCGGGGCGAACACCGGGGAGCTGTTTTTT. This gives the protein CASSQDSGANTGELFF.